The 19 T cell receptor beta chains in this list originate from one sample, sequenced in a study of OX40 agonist ivuxolimab in advanced cancers. Method: immunoSEQ multiplex PCR; TCRdb's copy keeps in-frame clones and lacks some. The sample includes around 100,000 clones, 90% to 95% seen only once; the top ten take 0.26%. The specimen was CD4+ or CD8+ T cells sorted from blood, collected in a trial of the OX40 agonist ivuxolimab. The receptors derive from an adult with an advanced solid tumor such as melanoma, head and neck, liver or kidney cancer.

V is TRBV6-5 and J is TRBJ2-1; D is unresolved. Between the trimmed V and J ends, which lost 6 bases and 3 bases, there was a span of 9 bases. The CDR3 consists of 13 residues. Germline CDR1 MNHEY, CDR2 SVGAGI. The CDR3 spells CASSPGLYNEQFF. CDR3 nucleotide sequence: TGTGCCAGCAGCCCCGGTCTCTACAATGAGCAGTTCTTC.

The rearrangement links TRBV7-2 to TRBJ2-3, with D hard to call. V dropped 3 bases and J dropped 4 bases, with 14 bases sitting between them. From germline, CDR1 is SGHTA and CDR2 FQGNSA. The CDR3 has 15 residues. This chain's CDR3 is CASSFSRTVADTQYF. The CDR3 nucleotides are TGTGCCAGCAGCTTTTCCCGTACAGTCGCAGATACGCAGTATTTT. The full variable domain, rest sourced from reference TRBV7-2 and TRBJ2-3, is GAGVSQSPSNKVTEKGKDVELRCDPISGHTALYWYRQSLGQGLEFLIYFQGNSAPDKSGLPSDRFSAERTGGSVSTLTIQRTQQEDSAVYLCASSFSRTVADTQYFGPGTRLTVL.

The CDR3 region has the DNA TGTGCCAGCAGTTACTCGATCCACTCTGGAAACACCATATATTTT. Its protein product is CASSYSIHSGNTIYF. J is TRBJ1-3 and V is TRBV6-5; no clear D gene. Trimming pared 0 bases from V and 0 bases from J, leaving 6 bases between. Germline V CDR1 and CDR2: MNHEY, SVGAGI. The CDR3 loop spans 15 amino acids.

This chain connects TRBV4-3 to TRBJ1-5, with unresolved D. V dropped 0 bases and J dropped 7 bases, with 13 bases sitting between them. The CDR3 covers 15 residues. The germline V gene has CDR1 LGHNA and CDR2 YSLEER. CDR3 coding DNA: TGCGCCAGCAGCCAAGATGTAGGAGGGATCCAGCCCCAGCATTTT. It translates to CASSQDVGGIQPQHF.

This clone turned up a few times. J is TRBJ1-5 and V is TRBV4-3; a possible D gene is TRBD1 (5 bases). V lost 0 bases and J lost 9, with 15 bases in between. The germline gives CDR1 LGHNA, CDR2 YSLEER. The CDR3 loop spans 15 amino acids. In nucleotides, the CDR3 is TGCGCCAGCAGCCAAGATGGATCAGGGAACGTGCCCCAGCATTTT. Encoded protein: CASSQDGSGNVPQHF.

The J gene is TRBJ2-2, the V gene TRBV6-1; D not resolved. V shed 1 base and J shed 1 base, with 4 bases lying between them. The CDR3 has 14 amino acids. From germline, CDR1 is MNHNS and CDR2 SASEGT. The CDR3 DNA sequence: TGTGCCAGCAGTGAAGTTGGGAACACCGGGGAGCTGTTTTTT. Protein product: CASSEVGNTGELFF.

This chain uses TRBV23-1 with TRBJ1-5; TRBD1 agrees at 7 bases. TRBV23-1 belongs to the ORF category, with a function that is uncertain. The CDR3 is 17 amino acids. The V and J ends lost 3 bases and 1 base, in that order; junction bases with no gene match: 9. Here the CDR3 DNA reads TGCGCCAGCAGTCACCTCGACAGGGAACAAAGCAATCAGCCCCAGCATTTT. Amino acids: CASSHLDREQSNQPQHF.

This clone turned up a few times. This sequence joins TRBV28 and TRBJ2-3; TRBD2 agrees at 12 bases. Germline trimming cut 5 bases from V and 7 bases from J; bases unmatched to any gene: 7. Germline values: CDR1 MDHEN, CDR2 SYDVKM. The CDR3 spans 15 residues. The chain's CDR3 is CASSQLAGGFYTQYF. CDR3 coding DNA: TGTGCCAGCAGTCAACTAGCGGGGGGTTTTTATACGCAGTATTTT. Based on the CDR3 plus reference TRBV28 and TRBJ2-3, the full variable domain is DVKVTQSSRYLVKRTGEKVFLECVQDMDHENMFWYRQDPGLGLRLIYFSYDVKMKEKGDIPEGYSVSREKKERFSLILESASTNQTSMYLCASSQLAGGFYTQYFGPGTRLTVL.

The chain combines TRBV12-2 with TRBJ2-1. TRBV12-2 is listed as a pseudogene. CDR3 length: 11 residues. As DNA, the CDR3 is TGTGCAAGTCGCTCCTACAATGAGCAGTTCTTC. It specifies CASRSYNEQFF.

V is TRBV6-6 and J is TRBJ1-2; 8 positions match TRBD1. The germline V gene encodes CDR1 MNHNY and CDR2 SVGAGI (reference sequence). This CDR3 comprises 13 residues. J gave up 4 bases and V 8 bases, and 6 bases lay outside the gene matches. DNA for the CDR3: TGTGCCAGCCACAGGGGGGGAAGCTATGGCTACACCTTC. Amino acid sequence: CASHRGGSYGYTF.

The rearrangement joins TRBV19 to TRBJ2-7, with 12 bases lining up with TRBD2. V was clipped by 9 bases and J by 3 bases; unmatched bases: 9. CDR3 size: 15 residues. CDR1 and CDR2 from the germline V gene are LNHDA and SQIVND (reference sequence). CDR3 protein: CASSRTSGANYEQYV. The CDR3 bases are TGTGCCAGCTCAAGGACTAGCGGGGCGAACTACGAGCAGTACGTC.

This clone was observed once. The chain employs TRBV5-1 and TRBJ1-6; a weak D match, TRBD1 (5 bases). The V gene's germline CDR1 is SGHRS and CDR2 YFSETQ. The ends were cut back, 4 bases at V and 6 bases at J, with 20 bases in the middle. The CDR3 is made up of 17 amino acids. CDR3 sequence (DNA): TGCGCCAGCAGCGTAACGACAGTTGGTCTGACTAATTCACCCCTCCACTTT. This gives the protein CASSVTTVGLTNSPLHF.

This rearrangement joins TRBV28 to TRBJ1-1, with D maybe TRBD1 (6 bases). The germline V gene has CDR1 MDHEN and CDR2 SYDVKM. The CDR3 length is 15 residues. V was pared by 5 bases and J by 1 base, with 14 bases between. CDR3 sequence: CASSPPRTANTEAFF. The DNA of the CDR3 is TGTGCCAGCAGTCCACCCCGGACAGCGAACACTGAAGCTTTCTTT.

The chain's CDR3 is CASSIRGSSNQPQHF. The DNA for the CDR3 is TGTGCCAGTAGTATCAGGGGGTCGAGCAATCAGCCCCAGCATTTT. The chain links TRBV19 to TRBJ1-5; 7 positions match TRBD1. V shed 3 bases and J 1 base; nucleotides not matched to a gene: 3. Germline lookup yields CDR1 LNHDA and CDR2 SQIVND (reference sequence). This CDR3 has 15 residues.

As regards this clone: Other DNA sequences in this specimen translate into the identical CDR3. The V gene is TRBV18, the J gene TRBJ2-5; D unclear. CDR1 is KGHSH, CDR2 LQKENI, per germline. V was shortened by 5 bases and J by 0 bases, with 4 bases between the two germline ends. CDR3 length: 12 residues. The CDR3 DNA is TGTGCCAGCTCATCTTACCAAGAGACCCAGTACTTC. Translating gives CASSSYQETQYF.

This sequence joins TRBV29-1 and TRBJ1-1; 9 positions agree with TRBD1. The CDR3 totals 11 residues. J lost 10 bases, V lost 4 bases, and 4 bases had no gene match. Germline V gene lookup returns CDR1 SQVTM and CDR2 ANQGSEA. CDR3 DNA sequence: TGCAGCGTTGGTCGGGACAGGGCAGCTTTCTTT. Encoded protein: CSVGRDRAAFF.

The sample holds one count of this clone. The V gene is TRBV5-1, the J gene TRBJ2-5; perhaps TRBD2 as D (5 bases). This CDR3 has 13 residues. Trimming left V 9 bases short and J 1 base short, with 13 bases between. Germline V gene data show CDR1 as SGHRS and CDR2 as YFSETQ. CDR3 protein: CATAAGTQETQYF. CDR3 nucleotide sequence: TGCGCCACCGCCGCGGGTACCCAAGAGACCCAGTACTTC.

The chain carries TRBV14 and TRBJ2-1, with 11 bases lining up with TRBD2. V gave up 6 bases and J gave up 5 bases; unmatched junction bases: 6. The germline CDR1 and CDR2 sequences are SGHDN and FVKESK. CDR3 size: 15 residues. The CDR3 region is CASSRLAGRHNEQFF. The DNA for the CDR3 is TGTGCCAGCAGTCGACTAGCGGGACGGCACAATGAGCAGTTCTTC.

The chain has TRBV19 and TRBJ2-5, with D perhaps matching TRBD1 or TRBD2 (5 bases each). This CDR3 comprises 13 residues. From germline, CDR1 is LNHDA and CDR2 SQIVND (reference sequence). The ends were cut back, 3 bases at V and 5 bases at J, with 10 bases in the middle. CDR3 in DNA: TGTGCCAGTAGTATGGATTGGGGGGAGACCCAGTACTTC. This gives the protein CASSMDWGETQYF.